Sequencing of this T cell receptor beta chain was carried out in a study of T cell responses to AZD1222 COVID-19 vaccine. Produced via immunoSEQ multiplex PCR; TCRdb's table is partial and in-frame only. The data show over 150,000 clones, 90% to 95% seen once. CDR3 length: 14 amino acids. Germline V gene data show CDR1 as MNHEY and CDR2 as SVGAGI. V lost 6 bases and J 0 bases, leaving 9 bases between the germline ends. The TCR sequence derives from an adult who received the MenACWY meningococcal vaccine as a control. The rearrangement uses TRBV6-5 and TRBJ1-3, with D maybe TRBD1 (5 bases). The sequencing here drew on peripheral blood, taken 28 days after the second dose of the MenACWY control vaccine. The CDR3 DNA is TGTGCCAGCAGAGTGGACATCTCTGGAAACACCATATATTTT. It is translated as CASRVDISGNTIYF.